One and the same sample provided the 12 T cell receptor beta chains below, sequenced in a study of blood T cell repertoires in COVID-19. Repertoires were generated with immunoSEQ multiplex PCR, while TCRdb's copy carries only in-frame clones and drops some. The sample has about 210,000 clones, 85% to 90% seen once. The sequenced sample consisted of peripheral blood. The receptor source for this set is a young man with active or convalescent COVID-19.

The rearrangement uses TRBV9 and TRBJ2-2; 10 bases map to TRBD2. The junction had 1 base not matched to a gene; V was cut back by 2 bases and J by 0 bases. The germline V gene has CDR1 SGDLS and CDR2 YYNGEE. The CDR3 consists of 16 residues. Written as DNA, the CDR3 is TGTGCCAGCAGCGTGACTAGCGGGTCGAACACCGGGGAGCTGTTTTTT. Amino acids: CASSVTSGSNTGELFF.

There are a few counts of this clone. V and J are TRBV5-1 and TRBJ2-2; D uncertain. Germline-derived CDR1 and CDR2 are SGHRS and YFSETQ. CDR3 length: 13 amino acids. The germline V and J ends were trimmed by 4 bases and 4 bases, with 8 bases remaining between them. CDR3 sequence reads: CASSQRGTGELFF. The DNA of the CDR3 is TGCGCCAGCAGCCAGAGAGGCACCGGGGAGCTGTTTTTT.

This chain connects TRBV18 to TRBJ2-1; D possibly corresponds to TRBD2 (5 bases). Trimming pared 6 bases from V and 8 bases from J, leaving 8 bases between. CDR1 is KGHSH, CDR2 LQKENI, per germline. CDR3 length equals 11 residues. CDR3 coding DNA: TGTGCCAGCTCCCGCGGGCATGAGCAGTTCTTC. Amino acid sequence: CASSRGHEQFF.

V is TRBV2 and J is TRBJ2-7; TRBD2 might be the D (6 bases). The CDR3 runs to 13 residues. V was clipped by 3 bases and J by 5 bases, with 11 bases between them. Germline V CDR1 and CDR2: SNHLY, FYNNEI. The CDR3 bases are TGTGCCAGCAGTGATTCGGGGAGGAACGAGCAGTACTTC. This codes for CASSDSGRNEQYF.

V usage is TRBV6-2 or TRBV6-3 and J usage is TRBJ1-2; 8 nucleotides agree with TRBD1. The germline V gene encodes CDR1 MNHEY and CDR2 SVGEGT. This CDR3 is 14 amino acids long. Trimming at V came to 6 bases and at J to 4 bases, leaving 7 bases not matched to a gene. CDR3 sequence: CASSAEDRVYGYTF. The CDR3 region has the DNA TGTGCCAGCAGCGCAGAGGACAGGGTCTATGGCTACACCTTC.

This chain uses TRBV4-2 with TRBJ1-1; 10 bases align to TRBD1. Trimming removed 4 bases from V and 4 bases from J; junction bases left unmatched: 24. The CDR3 spans 21 residues. Germline CDR1 is LGHNA and CDR2 is YNFKEQ. As DNA, the CDR3 is TGTGCCAGCAGCCTCGGTGCCCCCGGACAGGGGGTGGGTCGATCGAGCACTGAAGCTTTCTTT. This gives the protein CASSLGAPGQGVGRSSTEAFF.

The chain is built from TRBV30 and TRBJ1-5; D is unresolved. Germline values: CDR1 GTSNPN, CDR2 SVGIG (reference sequence). CDR3 length: 14 amino acids. The V and J ends lost 2 bases and 3 bases respectively, with 11 bases between them. In nucleotides, the CDR3 is TGTGCCTGGAGTCGGGGTAGCTCCAATCAGCCCCAGCATTTT. Translation gives CAWSRGSSNQPQHF.

The V and J genes are TRBV4-1 and TRBJ1-6; TRBD1 matches 7 bases. The CDR3 is 14 residues long. The germline V gene has CDR1 MGHRA and CDR2 YSYEKL. The J segment lost 13 bases and the V segment lost 3 bases, leaving 9 bases of the junction unmatched. The CDR3 DNA follows: TGCGCCAGCAGCCAGCCGGGACAGAGGATTCCCCTCCACTTT. This sequence encodes CASSQPGQRIPLHF.

J is TRBJ2-2 and V is TRBV15; the match to TRBD2 covers 7 bases. With V trimmed by 3 bases and J by 1 base, 5 bases remained unmatched. This CDR3 has 16 residues. Per germline, CDR1 LNHNV and CDR2 YYDKDF (reference sequence). The CDR3 DNA sequence: TGTGCCACCAGCAGCGGTCTAGCGGAGAACACCGGGGAGCTGTTTTTT. As protein: CATSSGLAENTGELFF.

The V and J genes are TRBV5-1 and TRBJ1-4; 10 positions agree with TRBD1. This CDR3 region has 16 residues. Per germline, CDR1 SGHRS and CDR2 YFSETQ. V shed 0 bases and J 4 bases; nucleotides not matched to a gene: 3. This chain's CDR3 is CASSLGQGASNEKLFF. CDR3 sequence (DNA): TGCGCCAGCAGCTTGGGACAGGGGGCAAGTAATGAAAAACTGTTTTTT.

This sequence joins TRBV6-6 and TRBJ2-5, with TRBD1 matching over 8 bases. Trimming at V came to 4 bases and at J to 5 bases, leaving 0 bases not matched to a gene. Germline lookup yields CDR1 MNHNY and CDR2 SVGAGI (reference sequence). CDR3 size: 12 residues. CDR3 in amino acids: CASSWDRETQYF. In DNA form, the CDR3 reads TGTGCCAGCAGTTGGGACAGGGAGACCCAGTACTTC.

The chain is built from TRBV3-1 (or the pseudogene TRBV3-2) and TRBJ1-2; no definite D call. The germline V gene has CDR1 LGHDT and CDR2 YNNKEL (reference sequence). V was clipped by 0 bases and J by 1 base, with 15 bases between them. The CDR3 length is 17 residues. CDR3 sequence reads: CASSQDWRTTNNYGYTF. CDR3 DNA: TGTGCCAGCAGCCAAGATTGGAGGACGACGAATAACTATGGCTACACCTTC.